One sample yielded the 32 T cell receptor beta chains listed below, sequenced in a study of OX40 agonist ivuxolimab in advanced cancers. The method was immunoSEQ multiplex PCR; TCRdb's version includes in-frame clones alone and lacks a portion of them. The sample gives almost 80,000 clones, approximately 80% of which show up once; approximately 0.44% is in the top ten. Sequences were derived from CD4+ or CD8+ T cells sorted from blood, sampled in a trial of the OX40 agonist ivuxolimab. These receptors were collected from an adult with an advanced solid tumor such as melanoma, head and neck, liver or kidney cancer.

This clone was detected only a few times. The CDR3 DNA follows: TGTGCCACGTACCAGGGCCGTAATTCACCCCTCCACTTT. Protein: CATYQGRNSPLHF. This chain links TRBV6-1 with TRBJ1-6; D perhaps matches TRBD1 (5 bases). V was trimmed by 10 bases and J by 6 bases, leaving 13 bases between them. Germline CDR1 and CDR2: MNHNS and SASEGT. The CDR3 length is 13 residues.

J is TRBJ1-2 and V is TRBV5-1; D gene uncertain. The CDR3 consists of 12 residues. Deletions cut 2 bases from V and 8 bases from J, with 10 bases between. Germline V gene sequence: CDR1 SGHRS, CDR2 YFSETQ. CDR3 residues: CASSLGVEGYTF. As DNA, the CDR3 is TGCGCCAGCAGCTTAGGAGTTGAGGGCTACACCTTC.

This chain connects TRBV6-5 to TRBJ1-2, with 9 bases aligning to TRBD1. With 2 bases clipped from V and 5 bases from J, the junction kept 3 bases outside the gene matches. Germline V gives CDR1 MNHEY, CDR2 SVGAGI. This CDR3 contains 14 residues. CDR3 sequence reads: CASSYPGQGYGYTF. The CDR3 region has the DNA TGTGCCAGCAGTTACCCGGGACAGGGTTATGGCTACACCTTC.

The chain is built from TRBV2 and TRBJ2-3, with D uncertain. CDR1 is SNHLY and CDR2 is FYNNEI in the germline V gene. CDR3 length equals 12 residues. The ends were cut back, 7 bases at V and 1 base at J, with 6 bases in the middle. This CDR3 reads CASTLGTDTQYF. CDR3 bases: TGTGCCAGCACCCTTGGCACAGATACGCAGTATTTT. The full variable domain, completed using reference TRBV2 and TRBJ2-3, is EPEVTQTPSHQVTQMGQEVILRCVPISNHLYFYWYRQILGQKVEFLVSFYNNEISEKSEIFDDQFSVERPDGSNFTLKIRSTKLEDSAMYFCASTLGTDTQYFGPGTRLTVL.

This clone appeared once. The chain uses TRBV13 and TRBJ1-2, with D unclear. V lost 5 bases and J 8 bases, leaving 18 bases between the germline ends. Germline assignment: CDR1 PRHDT and CDR2 FYEKMQ (reference sequence). The length of the CDR3 is 14 residues. The CDR3 coding sequence is TGTGCCAGCAGCGAGTTCACAGAACGATACGGCTACACCTTC. Amino acids: CASSEFTERYGYTF.

The DNA of the CDR3 is TGCGCCAGCAGCCCCACTGCGGGGGTTGAGACCCAGTACTTC. Protein sequence: CASSPTAGVETQYF. The rearrangement joins TRBV4-1 to TRBJ2-5; TRBD2 matches 7 bases. The CDR3 covers 14 residues. Germline values: CDR1 MGHRA, CDR2 YSYEKL. J was trimmed by 5 bases and V by 4 bases; bases with no gene match: 7.

The V call is TRBV7-8, the J call TRBJ2-3; 7 nucleotides align to TRBD1. Germline CDR1 reads SGHVS; CDR2 reads FQNEAQ. The CDR3 is 15 amino acids. Trimming removed 3 bases from V and 2 bases from J; junction bases left unmatched: 5. CDR3 amino acids: CASSFGRGSTDTQYF. DNA of the CDR3: TGTGCCAGCAGCTTCGGCAGGGGGTCCACAGATACGCAGTATTTT.

Points on this clone: Other DNA sequences in the sample encode the same CDR3. The V gene is TRBV28, the J gene TRBJ1-1; weak D call: TRBD1 (5 bases). The CDR3 loop spans 11 amino acids. The ends were cut back, 2 bases at V and 8 bases at J, with 6 bases in the middle. Germline V CDR1 and CDR2: MDHEN, SYDVKM. In DNA, the CDR3 is TGTGCCAGCAGTTTAGGGGGGGAAGCTTTCTTT. Protein product: CASSLGGEAFF.

This clone was seen a few times. The chain joins TRBV5-6 to TRBJ2-1, with a possible D match to TRBD2 (5 bases). CDR3 length equals 14 residues. The germline CDR1 and CDR2 sequences are SGHDT and YYEEEE. Trimming removed 4 bases from V and 5 bases from J, with 13 bases in between. The CDR3 region is CASSHTPGNNEQFF. The CDR3 nucleotides read TGTGCCAGCAGCCACACCCCCGGGAACAATGAGCAGTTCTTC.

The J gene is TRBJ1-6, the V gene TRBV5-1; possibly TRBD1 for D (5 bases). Trimming took off 3 bases at V and 9 bases at J, with 19 bases between the two ends. Germline V gene lookup returns CDR1 SGHRS and CDR2 YFSETQ. The CDR3 spans 16 residues. The CDR3 here is CASSSDFIAGTSPLHF. CDR3 nucleotides: TGCGCCAGCAGCTCCGACTTTATTGCAGGGACTTCACCCCTCCACTTT. Using reference TRBV5-1 and TRBJ1-6 for the parts outside the CDR3, the full variable domain is KAGVTQTPRYLIKTRGQQVTLSCSPISGHRSVSWYQQTPGQGLQFLFEYFSETQRNKGNFPGRFSGRQFSNSRSEMNVSTLELGDSALYLCASSSDFIAGTSPLHFGNGTRLTVT.

Here the CDR3 reads CATSRDPGGAQGYTF. The CDR3 DNA is TGTGCCACCAGCAGAGATCCCGGGGGGGCCCAGGGCTACACCTTC. This rearrangement joins TRBV15 to TRBJ1-2, with D perhaps matching TRBD1 (6 bases). Trimming left V 0 bases short and J 8 bases short, with 16 bases between. Looked up from germline, CDR1 is LNHNV and CDR2 is YYDKDF (reference sequence). CDR3 length: 15 residues.

This clone was found a few times. Within the sample, other DNA sequences also encode this same CDR3. This chain links TRBV9 with TRBJ1-1, with D possibly TRBD1 on 5 matching bases. Germline CDR1 reads SGDLS; CDR2 reads YYNGEE. The ends were cut back, 3 bases at V and 2 bases at J, with 8 bases in the middle. This CDR3 comprises 13 residues. This CDR3 is CASSDRGNTEAFF. The CDR3 region has the DNA TGTGCCAGCAGCGATCGGGGCAACACTGAAGCTTTCTTT. The full variable domain, its missing parts supplied by reference TRBV9 and TRBJ1-1, is DSGVTQTPKHLITATGQRVTLRCSPRSGDLSVYWYQQSLDQGLQFLIQYYNGEERAKGNILERFSAQQFPDLHSELNLSSLELGDSALYFCASSDRGNTEAFFGQGTRLTVV.

Details on this clone: The junction differs from germline at one of its ends, possibly a read error. The J gene is TRBJ2-6, the V gene TRBV7-9, with D unclear. The CDR3 is 14 amino acids. Germline loops: CDR1 SEHNR, CDR2 FQNEAQ (reference sequence). This chain's CDR3 is CASTLASGANVLTF. The CDR3 coding sequence is TGTGCCAGCACCTTAGCCTCTGGGGCCAACGTCCTGACTTTC.

The chain links TRBV19 to TRBJ1-5; D perhaps matches TRBD1 (6 bases). CDR1 and CDR2 (germline): LNHDA, SQIVND (reference sequence). The CDR3 spans 15 residues. Deletions cut 5 bases from V and 0 bases from J, with 11 bases between. CDR3 nucleotide sequence: TGTGCCAGTAGTCGAGGGGGATATAGCAATCAGCCCCAGCATTTT. Translated: CASSRGGYSNQPQHF.

This sequence joins TRBV5-1 and TRBJ2-5, with TRBD1 matching 8 bases. The V and J ends lost 1 base and 4 bases, in that order; junction bases with no gene match: 6. CDR1 is SGHRS and CDR2 is YFSETQ in the germline V gene. The CDR3 consists of 15 residues. CDR3 residues: CASSLTGGDGETQYF. In DNA form, the CDR3 reads TGCGCCAGCAGCTTGACAGGGGGAGATGGAGAGACCCAGTACTTC. Supplemented by reference TRBV5-1 and TRBJ2-5, the full variable domain reads KAGVTQTPRYLIKTRGQQVTLSCSPISGHRSVSWYQQTPGQGLQFLFEYFSETQRNKGNFPGRFSGRQFSNSRSEMNVSTLELGDSALYLCASSLTGGDGETQYFGPGTRLLVL.

As DNA, the CDR3 is TGTGCCAGCAGTTTATTAGGGGCGGAAGAGACCCAGTACTTC. Its protein is CASSLLGAEETQYF. The chain couples TRBV28 to TRBJ2-5, with D possibly matching TRBD1 (5 bases). CDR3 size: 14 residues. V dropped 1 base and J dropped 3 bases, with 9 bases sitting between them. The germline V gene has CDR1 MDHEN and CDR2 SYDVKM.

This chain links TRBV7-2 with TRBJ2-1, with 11 bases aligning to TRBD2. CDR1 is SGHTA, CDR2 FQGNSA, per germline. CDR3 size: 13 residues. The V gene end was trimmed by 5 bases and the J gene end by 12 bases; junction bases not matched to a gene: 6. CDR3 region: CASSILAGEWQFF. Written as DNA, the CDR3 is TGTGCCAGCAGCATACTAGCGGGAGAATGGCAGTTCTTC.

V gene TRBV29-1 combines with J gene TRBJ2-1, with 12 bases that match TRBD2. The CDR3 runs 15 residues. V trimming: 5 bases; J trimming: 7 bases; junction bases outside the gene matches: 9. The V gene's germline CDR1 is SQVTM and CDR2 ANQGSEA. In DNA form, the CDR3 reads TGCAGCGTTAGCAGGACTAGCGGGATTAGTAATGAGCAGTTCTTC. This translates into CSVSRTSGISNEQFF.

The rearrangement links TRBV7-2 to TRBJ2-5; no clear D gene. CDR1 is SGHTA, CDR2 FQGNSA, per germline. V dropped 1 base and J dropped 1 base, with 10 bases sitting between them. The CDR3 length is 15 residues. The DNA of the CDR3 is TGTGCCAGCAGCTTAGTTGCTACGGGCCAAGAGACCCAGTACTTC. Its protein is CASSLVATGQETQYF.

The V and J genes are TRBV2 and TRBJ1-2; maybe TRBD1 (5 bases). V was trimmed by 10 bases and J by 8 bases, leaving 20 bases between them. This CDR3 is 13 amino acids long. Germline-derived CDR1 and CDR2 are SNHLY and FYNNEI. CDR3 sequence (DNA): TGTGCCACCTCGGGGGGGACCTGGAAAGGCTACACCTTC. As protein: CATSGGTWKGYTF.

A single count supports this clone. The CDR3 reads CASSSYRDRGWWGGYTF. In DNA, the CDR3 is TGTGCCAGCTCATCTTACCGGGACAGGGGGTGGTGGGGTGGCTACACCTTC. The rearrangement joins TRBV18 to TRBJ1-2, with 11 bases fitting TRBD1. Looked up from germline, CDR1 is KGHSH and CDR2 is LQKENI. The CDR3 extends over 17 amino acids. The trim removed 5 bases at V and 7 bases at J, leaving 15 bases unmatched.

The CDR3 loop is CASSQGQSFNEQFF. CDR3 nucleotide sequence: TGTGCCAGCAGCCAAGGCCAATCTTTCAATGAGCAGTTCTTC. The chain has TRBV4-2 and TRBJ2-1; D unresolved. Trimming shortened V by 1 base and J by 6 bases, and 10 bases separated the two germline ends. The CDR3 is 14 residues long. The germline V gene encodes CDR1 LGHNA and CDR2 YNFKEQ.

This chain joins TRBV10-3 and TRBJ2-3; 10 nucleotides align to TRBD2. Germline V gene lookup returns CDR1 ENHRY and CDR2 SYGVKD. CDR3 length equals 14 residues. Trimming cost V 8 bases and J 7 bases; bases outside gene matches: 9. DNA of the CDR3: TGTGCCATCGCCGGGGCTAGCGGGAGTCATACGCAGTATTTT. Translating it yields CAIAGASGSHTQYF.

This chain uses TRBV15 with TRBJ1-3; D unclear. This CDR3 is 14 amino acids long. Trimming took 0 bases from V and 6 from J, leaving 9 bases between them. Germline V gene sequence: CDR1 LNHNV, CDR2 YYDKDF (reference sequence). DNA of the CDR3: TGTGCCACCAGCAGAGATAGGTGGGAAAACACCATATATTTT. It specifies CATSRDRWENTIYF.

This clone came up a few times. Written as DNA, the CDR3 is TGTGCCAGCAACTTCCTGATCCCGAACACTGAAGCTTTCTTT. Encoded protein: CASNFLIPNTEAFF. The gene calls are TRBV28 and TRBJ1-1, with unresolved D. The CDR3 is 14 amino acids. The V end lost 7 bases, the J end lost 1 base, and 13 bases lay between the germline ends. Germline CDR1 and CDR2: MDHEN and SYDVKM.

The rearrangement uses TRBV27 and TRBJ2-6; no firm D call. CDR3 length: 15 amino acids. Trimming removed 4 bases at V and 0 bases at J, with 7 bases between. CDR1 is MNHEY and CDR2 is SMNVEV in the germline V gene (reference sequence). The CDR3 sequence: CASSSPSSGANVLTF. CDR3 nucleotides: TGTGCCAGCAGTTCCCCGAGCTCTGGGGCCAACGTCCTGACTTTC.

This chain connects TRBV25-1 to TRBJ1-1; D gene unclear. Trimming took 2 bases from V and 3 from J, leaving 13 bases between them. Germline-derived CDR1 and CDR2 are MGHDK and SYGVNS. The CDR3 has 15 amino acids. The CDR3 loop reads CASSEPSGSHTEAFF. The CDR3 DNA reads as TGTGCCAGCAGTGAACCCAGTGGCTCCCACACTGAAGCTTTCTTT.

V gene TRBV5-1 combines with J gene TRBJ2-1, with TRBD2 matching 7 bases. This CDR3 region has 18 residues. J lost 5 bases, V lost 0 bases, and 14 bases had no gene match. The germline CDR1 and CDR2 sequences are SGHRS and YFSETQ. CDR3 loop: CASSLAYSSSGINNEQFF. The CDR3 nucleotides read TGCGCCAGCAGCTTGGCCTACTCTTCGAGCGGGATAAACAATGAGCAGTTCTTC. The whole variable domain, filled in from reference TRBV5-1 and TRBJ2-1, reads KAGVTQTPRYLIKTRGQQVTLSCSPISGHRSVSWYQQTPGQGLQFLFEYFSETQRNKGNFPGRFSGRQFSNSRSEMNVSTLELGDSALYLCASSLAYSSSGINNEQFFGPGTRLTVL.

This clone was seen a single time. This chain connects TRBV18 to TRBJ1-3; D unresolved. V gave up 2 bases and J gave up 0 bases, with 11 bases separating them. The CDR3 is made up of 16 amino acids. CDR1 is KGHSH, CDR2 LQKENI, per germline. The CDR3 here is CASSPGRETSGNTIYF. CDR3 DNA: TGTGCCAGCTCACCAGGTCGGGAAACCTCTGGAAACACCATATATTTT.

This rearrangement joins TRBV5-1 to TRBJ1-2; D perhaps matches TRBD1 (5 bases). The V end was cut by 4 bases, the J end by 1 base, with 20 bases between. This CDR3 has 17 amino acids. Germline-derived CDR1 and CDR2 are SGHRS and YFSETQ. CDR3 in DNA: TGCGCCAGCAGCCCCGGACAAGCCTCACGGGTTAACTATGGCTACACCTTC. It encodes CASSPGQASRVNYGYTF.

The chain recombines TRBV27 with TRBJ2-3; 7 positions agree with TRBD2. CDR3 length equals 16 residues. Trimming removed 4 bases from V and 1 base from J; junction bases left unmatched: 8. Germline values: CDR1 MNHEY, CDR2 SMNVEV (reference sequence). The CDR3 DNA is TGTGCCAGCAGTTCAGAACTAGCGCCGGGCACAGATACGCAGTATTTT. Translation gives CASSSELAPGTDTQYF.

The chain links TRBV28 to TRBJ1-1, with 8 nucleotides matching TRBD1. J lost 5 bases, V lost 6 bases, and 8 bases had no gene match. CDR1 is MDHEN and CDR2 is SYDVKM in the germline V gene. This CDR3 spans 14 amino acids. The CDR3 region is CASSPGQGWTEAFF. The CDR3 nucleotides are TGTGCCAGCAGCCCCGGACAGGGCTGGACTGAAGCTTTCTTT.